The clone carrying this T cell receptor beta chain turned up a few times. Its antigen remains unknown. This record comes from a study of T cell repertoires in cytomegalovirus infection. The overall study: The authors relied on CMV epitopes, both recently identified HLA-C-restricted and well-studied HLA-B-restricted. CMV infection plus the matching HLA type was flagged by public TCR beta signatures.

V shed 6 bases and J shed 1 base, with 10 bases lying between them. Germline lookup yields CDR1 LNHDA and CDR2 SQIVND (reference sequence). The CDR3 extends over 14 amino acids. Notes on the study in general: There were carriers of CMV plus the relevant HLA, and cumulative public TCR beta family frequency identified them. The study found HLA-C-restricted CMV-specific TCR beta clonotypes dominating the ex vivo response.

TCRdb analysed the reads with MiXCR anew, one entry per CDR3 protein. The sample consists of around 340,000 distinct CDR3 sequences, approximately 32% of them appearing once. This chain uses TRBV19 with TRBJ2-1, with D unresolved. This TCR was recovered from a human donor in good health (CMV status not recorded). Some clones in this sample may be carry-over from other donors' samples. The sample was cultured PBMCs, taken from culture after CMV antigen stimulation. Here the CDR3 reads CASRWATSYNEQFF. As DNA, the CDR3 is TGTGCCAGTAGGTGGGCAACGTCCTACAATGAGCAGTTCTTC. The variable domain in full, with the rest retrieved from reference TRBV19 and TRBJ2-1, is DGGITQSPKYLFRKEGQNVTLSCEQNLNHDAMYWYRQDPGQGLRLIYYSQIVNDFQKGDIAEGYSVSREKKESFPLTVTSAQKNPTAFYLCASRWATSYNEQFFGPGTRLTVL.